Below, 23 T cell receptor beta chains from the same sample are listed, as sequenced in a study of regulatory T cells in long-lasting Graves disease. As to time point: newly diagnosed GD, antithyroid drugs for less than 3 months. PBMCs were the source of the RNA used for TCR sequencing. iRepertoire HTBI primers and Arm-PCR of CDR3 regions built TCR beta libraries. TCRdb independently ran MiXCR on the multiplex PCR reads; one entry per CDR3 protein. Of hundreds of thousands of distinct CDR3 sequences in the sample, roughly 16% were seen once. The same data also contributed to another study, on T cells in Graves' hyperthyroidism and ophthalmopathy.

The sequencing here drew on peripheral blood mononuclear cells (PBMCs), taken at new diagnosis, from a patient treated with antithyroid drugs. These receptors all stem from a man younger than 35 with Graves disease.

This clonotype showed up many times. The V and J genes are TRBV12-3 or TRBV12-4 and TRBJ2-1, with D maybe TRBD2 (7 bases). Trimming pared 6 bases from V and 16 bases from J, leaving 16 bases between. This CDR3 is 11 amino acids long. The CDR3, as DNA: TGTGCCAGCAGCCTGGGGGGGCGTCCCTTCTTC. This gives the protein CASSLGGRPFF.

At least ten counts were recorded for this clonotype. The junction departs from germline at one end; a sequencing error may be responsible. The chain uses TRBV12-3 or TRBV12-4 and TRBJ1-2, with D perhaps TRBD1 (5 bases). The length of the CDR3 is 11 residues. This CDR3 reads CASSEGPSPAF. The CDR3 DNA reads TGTGCCAGCAGTGAGGGACCCTCCCCGGCATTC.

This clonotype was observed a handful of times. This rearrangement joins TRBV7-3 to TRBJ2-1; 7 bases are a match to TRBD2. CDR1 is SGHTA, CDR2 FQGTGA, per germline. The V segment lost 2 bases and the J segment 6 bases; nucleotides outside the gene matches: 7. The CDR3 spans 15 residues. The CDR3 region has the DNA TGTGCCAGCAGCTTAGGAGCGGGACTTTTCAATGAGCAGTTCTTC. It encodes CASSLGAGLFNEQFF.

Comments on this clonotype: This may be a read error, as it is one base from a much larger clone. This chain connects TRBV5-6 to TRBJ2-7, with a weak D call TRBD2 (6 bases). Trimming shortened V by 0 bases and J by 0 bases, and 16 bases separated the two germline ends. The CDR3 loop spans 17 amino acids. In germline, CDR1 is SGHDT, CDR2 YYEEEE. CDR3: CASSLGLPGVSSYEQYF. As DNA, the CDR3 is TGTGCCAGCAGCTTGGGATTACCGGGAGTTAGCTCCTACGAGCAGTACTTC.

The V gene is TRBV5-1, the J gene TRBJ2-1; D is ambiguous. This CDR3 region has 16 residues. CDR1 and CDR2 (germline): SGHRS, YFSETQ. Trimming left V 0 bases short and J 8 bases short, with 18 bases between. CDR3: CASSLAQLKLLDEQFF. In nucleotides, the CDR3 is TGCGCCAGCAGCTTGGCACAGCTTAAATTATTGGATGAGCAGTTCTTC.

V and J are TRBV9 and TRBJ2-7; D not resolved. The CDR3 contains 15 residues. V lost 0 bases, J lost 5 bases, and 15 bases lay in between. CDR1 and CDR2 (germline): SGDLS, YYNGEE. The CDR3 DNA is TGTGCCAGCAGCGTAGCTTTAGGGAACAAAGACGAGCAGTACTTC. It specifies CASSVALGNKDEQYF.

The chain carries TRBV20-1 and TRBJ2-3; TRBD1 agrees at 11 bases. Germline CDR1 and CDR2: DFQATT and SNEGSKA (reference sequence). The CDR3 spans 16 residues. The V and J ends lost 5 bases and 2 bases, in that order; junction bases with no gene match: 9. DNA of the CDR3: TGCAGTGCTCAACCGGGACAGGGGGAATCCACAGATACGCAGTATTTT. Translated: CSAQPGQGESTDTQYF.

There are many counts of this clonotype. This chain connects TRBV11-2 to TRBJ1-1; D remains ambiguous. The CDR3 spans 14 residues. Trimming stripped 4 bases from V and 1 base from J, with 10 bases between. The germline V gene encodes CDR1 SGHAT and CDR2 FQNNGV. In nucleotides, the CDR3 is TGTGCCAGCAGCTCAAACAGCGGGAACACTGAAGCTTTCTTT. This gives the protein CASSSNSGNTEAFF. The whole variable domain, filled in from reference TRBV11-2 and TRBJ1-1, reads EAGVAQSPRYKIIEKRQSVAFWCNPISGHATLYWYQQILGQGPKLLIQFQNNGVVDDSQLPKDRFSAERLKGVDSTLKIQPAKLEDSAVYLCASSSNSGNTEAFFGQGTRLTVV.

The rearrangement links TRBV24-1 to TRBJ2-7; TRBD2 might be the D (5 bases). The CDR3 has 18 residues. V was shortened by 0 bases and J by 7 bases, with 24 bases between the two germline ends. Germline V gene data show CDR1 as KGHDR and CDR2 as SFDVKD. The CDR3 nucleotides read TGTGCCACCAGTGATTTGGGCTCGAGCGGCCGGGATTGCGGAGAGCAGTACTTC. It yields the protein CATSDLGSSGRDCGEQYF.

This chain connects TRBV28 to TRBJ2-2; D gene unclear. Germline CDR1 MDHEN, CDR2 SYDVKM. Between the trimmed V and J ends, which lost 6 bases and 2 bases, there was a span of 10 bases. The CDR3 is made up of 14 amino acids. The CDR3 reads CASRWADNTGELFF. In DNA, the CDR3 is TGTGCCAGCAGGTGGGCGGACAACACCGGGGAGCTGTTTTTT.

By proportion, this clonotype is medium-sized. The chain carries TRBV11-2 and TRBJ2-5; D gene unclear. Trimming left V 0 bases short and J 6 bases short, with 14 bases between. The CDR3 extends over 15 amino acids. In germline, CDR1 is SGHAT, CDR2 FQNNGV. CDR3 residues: CASSLDPAGSKTQYF. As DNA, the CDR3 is TGTGCCAGCAGCTTAGATCCAGCAGGCAGTAAGACCCAGTACTTC.

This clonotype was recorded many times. In DNA form, the CDR3 reads TGCGCCAGCAGCTTGAAATCAGACAGGATAGAGAAAGCTTTCTTT. Its translation is CASSLKSDRIEKAFF. The chain couples TRBV5-1 to TRBJ1-1, with D perhaps TRBD1 (6 bases). The germline V gene encodes CDR1 SGHRS and CDR2 YFSETQ. The length of the CDR3 is 15 residues. The V and J ends lost 1 base and 9 bases respectively, with 19 bases between them.

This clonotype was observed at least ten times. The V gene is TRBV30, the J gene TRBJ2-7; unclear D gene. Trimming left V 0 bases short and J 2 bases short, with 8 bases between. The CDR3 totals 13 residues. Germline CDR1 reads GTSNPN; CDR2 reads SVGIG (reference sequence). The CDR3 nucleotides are TGTGCCTGGAGTGTGGGCAGAGCCTACGAGCAGTACTTC. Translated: CAWSVGRAYEQYF. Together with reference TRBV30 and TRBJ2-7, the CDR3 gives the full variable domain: SQTIHQWPATLVQPVGSPLSLECTVEGTSNPNLYWYRQAAGRGLQLLFYSVGIGQISSEVPQNLSASRPQDRQFILSSKKLLLSDSGFYLCAWSVGRAYEQYFGPGTRLTVT.

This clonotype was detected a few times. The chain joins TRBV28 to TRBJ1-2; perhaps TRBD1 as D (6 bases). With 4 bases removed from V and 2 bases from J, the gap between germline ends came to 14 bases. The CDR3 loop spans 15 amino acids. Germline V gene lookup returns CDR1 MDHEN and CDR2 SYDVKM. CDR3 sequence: CASSSPAGANYGYTF. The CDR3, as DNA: TGTGCCAGCAGTTCTCCAGCGGGGGCGAACTATGGCTACACCTTC.

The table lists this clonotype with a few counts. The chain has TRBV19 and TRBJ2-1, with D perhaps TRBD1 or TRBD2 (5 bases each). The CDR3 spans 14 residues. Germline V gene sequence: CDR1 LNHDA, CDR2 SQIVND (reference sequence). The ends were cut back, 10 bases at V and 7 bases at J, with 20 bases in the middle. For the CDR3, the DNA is TGTGCCACCGTAACTGGGGGTCTGGGGAATGAGCAGTTCTTC. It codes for CATVTGGLGNEQFF.

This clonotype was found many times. The CDR3 sequence: CASESEAGVTGEQYF. In DNA, the CDR3 is TGTGCCAGCGAATCAGAGGCGGGAGTTACGGGCGAGCAGTACTTC. The genes are TRBV6-1 and TRBJ2-7, with TRBD2 matching 7 bases. The ends lost 8 bases at V and 6 bases at J; junction bases unmatched: 16. There are 15 residues in the CDR3. Per germline, CDR1 MNHNS and CDR2 SASEGT.

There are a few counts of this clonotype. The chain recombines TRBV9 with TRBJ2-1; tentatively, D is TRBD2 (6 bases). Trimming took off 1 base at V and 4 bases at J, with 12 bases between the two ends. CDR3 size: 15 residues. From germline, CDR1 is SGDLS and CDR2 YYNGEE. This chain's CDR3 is CASSVSPRGYNEQFF. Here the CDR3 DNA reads TGTGCCAGCAGCGTATCACCCCGGGGGTACAATGAGCAGTTCTTC.

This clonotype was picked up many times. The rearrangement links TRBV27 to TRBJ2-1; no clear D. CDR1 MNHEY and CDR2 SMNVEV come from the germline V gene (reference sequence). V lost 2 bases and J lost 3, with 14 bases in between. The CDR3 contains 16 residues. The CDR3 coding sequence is TGTGCCAGCAGTTTAACCTCGCCGCTGGTCTACAATGAGCAGTTCTTC. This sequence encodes CASSLTSPLVYNEQFF.

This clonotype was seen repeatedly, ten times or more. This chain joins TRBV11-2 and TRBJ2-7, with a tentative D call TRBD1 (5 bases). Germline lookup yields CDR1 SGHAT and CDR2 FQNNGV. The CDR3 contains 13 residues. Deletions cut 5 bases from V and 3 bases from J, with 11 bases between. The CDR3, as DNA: TGTGCCAGCAGCCACCTGACAGACTACGAGCAGTACTTC. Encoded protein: CASSHLTDYEQYF. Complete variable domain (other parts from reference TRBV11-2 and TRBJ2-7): EAGVAQSPRYKIIEKRQSVAFWCNPISGHATLYWYQQILGQGPKLLIQFQNNGVVDDSQLPKDRFSAERLKGVDSTLKIQPAKLEDSAVYLCASSHLTDYEQYFGPGTRLTVT.

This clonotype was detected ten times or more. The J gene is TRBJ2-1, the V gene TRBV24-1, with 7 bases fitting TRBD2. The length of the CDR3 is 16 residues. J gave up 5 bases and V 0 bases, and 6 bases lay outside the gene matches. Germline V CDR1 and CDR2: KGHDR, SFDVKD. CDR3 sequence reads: CATSDLGGGRDNEQFF. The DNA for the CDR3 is TGTGCCACCAGTGATTTGGGGGGGGGTAGGGACAATGAGCAGTTCTTC.

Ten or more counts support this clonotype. The CDR3 DNA reads as TGCAGTGCTACAGGGGGCGCGCACAATGAGCAGTTCTTC. It yields the protein CSATGGAHNEQFF. This rearrangement joins TRBV20-1 to TRBJ2-1, with 8 bases matching TRBD1. Germline assignment: CDR1 DFQATT and CDR2 SNEGSKA (reference sequence). V shed 4 bases and J 5 bases; nucleotides not matched to a gene: 4. The CDR3 loop spans 13 amino acids.

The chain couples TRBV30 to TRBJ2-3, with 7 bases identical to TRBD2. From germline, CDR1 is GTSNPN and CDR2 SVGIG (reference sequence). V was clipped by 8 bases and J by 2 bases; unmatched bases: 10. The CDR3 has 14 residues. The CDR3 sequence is CASKSGNITDTQYF. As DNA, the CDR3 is TGTGCCAGCAAAAGCGGGAATATCACAGATACGCAGTATTTT.

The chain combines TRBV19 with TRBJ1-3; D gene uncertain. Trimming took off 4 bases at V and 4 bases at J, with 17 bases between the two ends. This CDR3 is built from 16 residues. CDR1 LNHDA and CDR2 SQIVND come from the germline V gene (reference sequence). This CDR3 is CASSNQASRSGNTIYF. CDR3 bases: TGTGCCAGTAGTAACCAAGCATCGAGGAGCGGAAACACCATATATTTT.